This record concerns one TCR beta chain sequence. As yet, its antigen is unknown. The authors ran a second PCR of about 6 to 11 cycles using a sample-barcoded 5' primer and a J-beta primer mix. TCRdb fed the 5' RACE reads into MiXCR, producing one record per CDR3 protein. The table shows approximately 800,000 distinct CDR3 sequences, with less than 80% occurring only once. This CDR3 spans 17 amino acids. The V and J ends lost 3 bases and 7 bases, in that order; junction bases with no gene match: 15. Germline CDR1 LGHDT, CDR2 YNNKEL (reference sequence). This entry belongs to a study of blood T cells in healthy people across ages. Broader study findings: CMV infection status of these donors was not known.

This chain links TRBV3-1 with TRBJ2-7; 10 nucleotides match TRBD2. Sequenced material: blood. The receptor comes from a man between 25 and 39 years old in good health. CDR3 sequence reads: CASSHLLAGKSYNEQYF. CDR3 DNA sequence: TGTGCCAGCAGCCATCTACTAGCGGGGAAGTCCTACAATGAGCAGTACTTC.